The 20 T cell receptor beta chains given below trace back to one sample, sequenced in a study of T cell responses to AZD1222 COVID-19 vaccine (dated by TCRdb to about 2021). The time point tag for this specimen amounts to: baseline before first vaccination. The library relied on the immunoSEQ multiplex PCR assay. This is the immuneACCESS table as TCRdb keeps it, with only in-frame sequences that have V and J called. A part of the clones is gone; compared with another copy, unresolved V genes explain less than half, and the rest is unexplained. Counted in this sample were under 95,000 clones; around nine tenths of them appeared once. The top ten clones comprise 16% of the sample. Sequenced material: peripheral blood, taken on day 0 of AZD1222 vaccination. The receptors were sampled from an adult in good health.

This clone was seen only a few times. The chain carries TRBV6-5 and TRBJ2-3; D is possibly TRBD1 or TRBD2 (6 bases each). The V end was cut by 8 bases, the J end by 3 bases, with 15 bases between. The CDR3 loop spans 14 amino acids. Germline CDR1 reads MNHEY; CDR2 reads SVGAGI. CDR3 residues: CASVYWGATDTQYF. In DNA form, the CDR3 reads TGTGCCAGCGTCTATTGGGGGGCTACAGATACGCAGTATTTT.

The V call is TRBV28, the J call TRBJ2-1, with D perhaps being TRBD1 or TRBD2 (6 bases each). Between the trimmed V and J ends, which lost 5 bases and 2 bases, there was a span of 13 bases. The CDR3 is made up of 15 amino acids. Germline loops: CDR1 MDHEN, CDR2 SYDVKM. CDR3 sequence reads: CASSLLRGAYNEQFF. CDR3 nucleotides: TGTGCCAGCAGTCTCCTGAGGGGGGCCTACAATGAGCAGTTCTTC.

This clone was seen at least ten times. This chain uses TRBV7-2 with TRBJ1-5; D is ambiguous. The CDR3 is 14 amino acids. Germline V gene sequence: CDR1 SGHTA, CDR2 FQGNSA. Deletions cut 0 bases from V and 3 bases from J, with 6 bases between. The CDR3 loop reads CASSLAGFNQPQHF. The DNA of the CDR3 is TGTGCCAGCAGCTTAGCAGGTTTCAATCAGCCCCAGCATTTT.

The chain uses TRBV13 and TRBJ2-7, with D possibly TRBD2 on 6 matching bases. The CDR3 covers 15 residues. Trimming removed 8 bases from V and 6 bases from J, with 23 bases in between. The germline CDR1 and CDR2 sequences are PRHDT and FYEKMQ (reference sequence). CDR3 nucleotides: TGTGCCAGCTCCCAGACCGGGAGTTCGGTGGGCGAGCAGTACTTC. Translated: CASSQTGSSVGEQYF.

The CDR3 sequence: CASTPRDDEQYF. The CDR3 DNA follows: TGTGCCAGCACCCCCAGGGATGACGAGCAGTACTTC. The chain recombines TRBV2 with TRBJ2-7; D is perhaps TRBD1 (5 bases). With 7 bases removed from V and 5 bases from J, the gap between germline ends came to 12 bases. The germline gives CDR1 SNHLY, CDR2 FYNNEI. The CDR3 spans 12 residues.

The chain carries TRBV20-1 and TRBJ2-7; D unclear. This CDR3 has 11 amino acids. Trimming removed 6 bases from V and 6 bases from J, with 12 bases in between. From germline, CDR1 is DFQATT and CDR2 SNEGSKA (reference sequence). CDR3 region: CSARISPEQYF. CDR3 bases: TGCAGTGCGAGGATAAGCCCCGAGCAGTACTTC.

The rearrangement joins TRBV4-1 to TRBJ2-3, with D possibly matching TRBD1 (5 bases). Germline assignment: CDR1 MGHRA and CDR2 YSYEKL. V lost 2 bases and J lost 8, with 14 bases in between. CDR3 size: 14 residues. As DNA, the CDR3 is TGCGCCAGCAGCCAAAACCCAGGGTGGAGTACGCAGTATTTT. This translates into CASSQNPGWSTQYF.

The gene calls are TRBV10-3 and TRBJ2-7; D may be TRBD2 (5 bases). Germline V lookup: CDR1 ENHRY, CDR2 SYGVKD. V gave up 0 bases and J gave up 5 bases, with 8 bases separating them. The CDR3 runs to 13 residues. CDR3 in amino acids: CAISESGDDEQYF. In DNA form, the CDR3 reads TGTGCCATCAGTGAGTCCGGGGATGACGAGCAGTACTTC.

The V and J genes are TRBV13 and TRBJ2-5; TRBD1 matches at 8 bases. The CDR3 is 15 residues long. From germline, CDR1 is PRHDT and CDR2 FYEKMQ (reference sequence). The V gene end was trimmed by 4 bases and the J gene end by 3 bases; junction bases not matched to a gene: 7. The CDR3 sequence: CASSSLQGAKETQYF. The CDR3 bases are TGTGCCAGCAGCTCCCTCCAGGGGGCGAAAGAGACCCAGTACTTC.

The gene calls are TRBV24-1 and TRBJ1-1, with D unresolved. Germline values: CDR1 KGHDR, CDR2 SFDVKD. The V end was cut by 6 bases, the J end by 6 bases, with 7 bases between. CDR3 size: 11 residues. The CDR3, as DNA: TGTGCCACCAGTCGGGGAGCTGAAGCTTTCTTT. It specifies CATSRGAEAFF.

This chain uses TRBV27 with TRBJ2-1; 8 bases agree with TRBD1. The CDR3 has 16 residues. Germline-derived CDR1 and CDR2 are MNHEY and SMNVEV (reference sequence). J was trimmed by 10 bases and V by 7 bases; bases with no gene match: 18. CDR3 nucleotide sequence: TGTGCCAGCACCACCCGGACAGGGACCTCTCTCCAGGAGCAGTTCTTC. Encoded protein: CASTTRTGTSLQEQFF.

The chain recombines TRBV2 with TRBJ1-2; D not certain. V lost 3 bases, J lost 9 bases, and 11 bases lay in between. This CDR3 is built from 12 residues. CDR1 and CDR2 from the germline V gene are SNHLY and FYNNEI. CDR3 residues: CASSEGVKSYTF. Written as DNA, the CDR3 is TGTGCCAGCAGTGAGGGTGTTAAAAGCTACACCTTC.

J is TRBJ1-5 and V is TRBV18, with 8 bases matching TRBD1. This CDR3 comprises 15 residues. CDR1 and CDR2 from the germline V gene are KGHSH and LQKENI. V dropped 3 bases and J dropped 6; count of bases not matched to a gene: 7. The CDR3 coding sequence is TGTGCCAGCTCACCTCCAGGACAGGGCGCTCAGCCCCAGCATTTT. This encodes CASSPPGQGAQPQHF.

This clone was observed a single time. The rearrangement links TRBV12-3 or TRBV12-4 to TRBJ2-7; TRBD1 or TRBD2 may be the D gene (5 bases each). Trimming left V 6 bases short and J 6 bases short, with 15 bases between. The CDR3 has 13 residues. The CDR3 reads CASSPIRAGEQYF. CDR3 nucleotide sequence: TGTGCCAGCAGCCCTATCAGGGCGGGCGAGCAGTACTTC.

DNA of the CDR3: TGTGCCAGCAGCGTAGGGGCTAGCCAGACCTACGAGCAGTACTTC. Its translation is CASSVGASQTYEQYF. The chain is built from TRBV9 and TRBJ2-7, with D possibly matching TRBD2 (5 bases). Trimming took 0 bases from V and 2 from J, leaving 12 bases between them. This CDR3 has 15 residues. Germline V gene data show CDR1 as SGDLS and CDR2 as YYNGEE.

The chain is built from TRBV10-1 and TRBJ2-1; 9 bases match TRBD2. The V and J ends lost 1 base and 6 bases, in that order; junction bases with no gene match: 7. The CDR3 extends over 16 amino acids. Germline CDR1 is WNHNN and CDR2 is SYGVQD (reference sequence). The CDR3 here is CASSEFQGGRANEQFF. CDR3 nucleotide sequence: TGCGCCAGCAGTGAGTTCCAGGGCGGGAGGGCCAATGAGCAGTTCTTC.

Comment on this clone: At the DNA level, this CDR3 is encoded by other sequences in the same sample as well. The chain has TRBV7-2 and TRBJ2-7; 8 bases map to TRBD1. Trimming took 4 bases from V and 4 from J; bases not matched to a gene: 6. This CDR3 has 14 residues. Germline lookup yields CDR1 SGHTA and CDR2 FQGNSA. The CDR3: CASSSGTGQYEQYF. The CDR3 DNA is TGTGCCAGCAGCTCAGGGACAGGACAGTACGAGCAGTACTTC.

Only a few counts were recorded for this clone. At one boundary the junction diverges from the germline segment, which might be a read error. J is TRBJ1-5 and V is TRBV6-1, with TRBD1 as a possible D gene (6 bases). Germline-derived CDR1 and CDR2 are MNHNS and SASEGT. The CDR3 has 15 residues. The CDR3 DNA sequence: TGTGCCAGCACTGAACCGGGGGCGGCCAATCAGCCCCAGCATTTT. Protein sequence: CASTEPGAANQPQHF.

As DNA, the CDR3 is TGTGCCAGCATGGTCTCCCATTACTCCTACGAGCAGTACTTC. It specifies CASMVSHYSYEQYF. The chain has TRBV6-5 and TRBJ2-7; D not certain. The CDR3 has 14 amino acids. Germline-derived CDR1 and CDR2 are MNHEY and SVGAGI. Deletions cut 7 bases from V and 0 bases from J, with 13 bases between.

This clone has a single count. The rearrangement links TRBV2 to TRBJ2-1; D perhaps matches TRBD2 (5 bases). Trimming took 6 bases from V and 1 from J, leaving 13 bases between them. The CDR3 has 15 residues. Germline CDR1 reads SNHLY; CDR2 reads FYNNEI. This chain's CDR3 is CASRPTGWSYNEQFF. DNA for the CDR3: TGTGCCAGCAGACCTACGGGGTGGTCCTACAATGAGCAGTTCTTC.